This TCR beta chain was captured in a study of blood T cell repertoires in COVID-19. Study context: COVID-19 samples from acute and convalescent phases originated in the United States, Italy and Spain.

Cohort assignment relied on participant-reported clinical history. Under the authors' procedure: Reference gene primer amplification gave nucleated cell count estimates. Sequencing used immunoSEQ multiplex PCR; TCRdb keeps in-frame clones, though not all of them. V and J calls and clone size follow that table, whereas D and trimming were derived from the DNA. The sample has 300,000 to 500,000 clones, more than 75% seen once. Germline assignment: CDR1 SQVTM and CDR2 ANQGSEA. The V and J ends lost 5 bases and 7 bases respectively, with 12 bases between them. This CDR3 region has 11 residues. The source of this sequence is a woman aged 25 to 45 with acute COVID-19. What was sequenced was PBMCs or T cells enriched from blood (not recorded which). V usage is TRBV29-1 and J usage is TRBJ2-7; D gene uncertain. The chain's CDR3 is CSVRIAGEQYF. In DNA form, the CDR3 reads TGCAGCGTTCGAATCGCCGGGGAGCAGTACTTC.